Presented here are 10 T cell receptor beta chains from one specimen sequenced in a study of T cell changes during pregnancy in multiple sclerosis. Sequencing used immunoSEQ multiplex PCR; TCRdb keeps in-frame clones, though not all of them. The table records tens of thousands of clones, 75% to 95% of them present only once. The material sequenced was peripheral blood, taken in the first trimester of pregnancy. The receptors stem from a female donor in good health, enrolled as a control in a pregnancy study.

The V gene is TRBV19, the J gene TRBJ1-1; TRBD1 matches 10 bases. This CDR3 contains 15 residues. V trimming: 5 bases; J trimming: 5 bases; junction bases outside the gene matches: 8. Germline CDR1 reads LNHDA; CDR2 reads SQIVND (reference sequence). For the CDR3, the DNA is TGTGCCAGTAGTCCCTCACCGGGACAGGGGACTGAAGCTTTCTTT. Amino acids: CASSPSPGQGTEAFF.

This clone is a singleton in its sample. DNA for the CDR3: TGCAGCGTTGAAGATCGGGAGCCCGCTAGCCCTGGGGCCAACGTCCTGACTTTC. Its protein product is CSVEDREPASPGANVLTF. This chain connects TRBV29-1 to TRBJ2-6, with D perhaps matching TRBD2 (6 bases). The germline V gene has CDR1 SQVTM and CDR2 ANQGSEA. The length of the CDR3 is 18 residues. The V gene lost 0 bases and the J gene lost 2 bases, with 17 bases spanning the gap.

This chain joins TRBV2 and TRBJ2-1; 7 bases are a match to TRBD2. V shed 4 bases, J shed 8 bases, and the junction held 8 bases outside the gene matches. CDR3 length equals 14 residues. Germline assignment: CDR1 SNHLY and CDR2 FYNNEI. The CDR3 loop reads CASSGLAVSDEQFF. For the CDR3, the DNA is TGTGCCAGCAGTGGTCTAGCGGTTTCTGATGAGCAGTTCTTC.

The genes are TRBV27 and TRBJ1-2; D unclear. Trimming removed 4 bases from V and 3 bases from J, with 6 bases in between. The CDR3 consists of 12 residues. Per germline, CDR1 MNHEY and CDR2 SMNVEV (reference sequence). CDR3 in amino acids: CASSSTHYGYTF. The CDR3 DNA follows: TGTGCCAGCAGTTCAACACACTATGGCTACACCTTC.

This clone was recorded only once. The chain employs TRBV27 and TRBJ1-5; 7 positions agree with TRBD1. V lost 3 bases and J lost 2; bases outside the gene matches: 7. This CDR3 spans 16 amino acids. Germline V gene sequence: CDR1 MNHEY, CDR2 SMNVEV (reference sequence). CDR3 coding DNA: TGTGCCAGCAGTTTGACAGGGCTGGGTGGCAATCAGCCCCAGCATTTT. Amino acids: CASSLTGLGGNQPQHF.

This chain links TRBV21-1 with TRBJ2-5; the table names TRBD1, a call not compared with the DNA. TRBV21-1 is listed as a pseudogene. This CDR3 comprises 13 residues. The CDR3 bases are TGTGCCACCCGGGGACAGCTACAAGAGACCCAGTACTTC. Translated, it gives CATRGQLQETQYF.

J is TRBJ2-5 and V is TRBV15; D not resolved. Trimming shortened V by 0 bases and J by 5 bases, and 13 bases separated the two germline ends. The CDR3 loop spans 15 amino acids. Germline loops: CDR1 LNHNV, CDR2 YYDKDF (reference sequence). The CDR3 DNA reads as TGTGCCACCAGCAGAGATATCCCCCCCCCTGAGACCCAGTACTTC. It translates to CATSRDIPPPETQYF.

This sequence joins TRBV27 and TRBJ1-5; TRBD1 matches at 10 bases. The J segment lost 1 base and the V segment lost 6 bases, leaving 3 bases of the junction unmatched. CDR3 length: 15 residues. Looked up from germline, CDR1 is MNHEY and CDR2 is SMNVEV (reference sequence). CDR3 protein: CASSPGQGSNQPQHF. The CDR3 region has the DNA TGTGCCAGCAGCCCGGGACAGGGGAGCAATCAGCCCCAGCATTTT.

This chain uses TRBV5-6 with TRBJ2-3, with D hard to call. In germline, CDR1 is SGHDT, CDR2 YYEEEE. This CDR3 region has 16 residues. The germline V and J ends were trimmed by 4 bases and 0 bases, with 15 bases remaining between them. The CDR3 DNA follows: TGTGCCAGCAGCCCCGGAATCGGGTTGAGCACAGATACGCAGTATTTT. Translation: CASSPGIGLSTDTQYF.

For the CDR3, the DNA is TGTGCCAGCAGCGTAGGGGGGGAGACCTACGAGCAGTACTTC. Protein: CASSVGGETYEQYF. The chain is built from TRBV9 and TRBJ2-7; TRBD2 might be the D (6 bases). V was clipped by 0 bases and J by 2 bases, with 9 bases between them. The germline V gene has CDR1 SGDLS and CDR2 YYNGEE. This CDR3 is 14 amino acids long. Filled out from reference TRBV9 and TRBJ2-7, the complete variable domain reads DSGVTQTPKHLITATGQRVTLRCSPRSGDLSVYWYQQSLDQGLQFLIQYYNGEERAKGNILERFSAQQFPDLHSELNLSSLELGDSALYFCASSVGGETYEQYFGPGTRLTVT.